This T cell receptor (beta chain) emerged from a study of T cell responses to AZD1222 COVID-19 vaccine. Researchers grouped second doses given at about 4 or about 12 weeks into one pool. With respect to this clone: Its specificity is not known.

General study points: Nearly half of spike-specific TCRs reportedly target variant regions that are unmutated in the B.1.351 and B.1.1.7 variants. Only after the peak T cell response were repertoires sampled. In a largely white British group with more females than males, clonal diversity was possibly underestimated.

Sequencing was performed with immunoSEQ multiplex PCR; in TCRdb, only in-frame clones are kept and a portion is missing. This table holds some 120,000 clones, about 90% found once. The CDR3 length is 15 residues. Germline CDR1 reads SGHTA; CDR2 reads FQGNSA. V was pared by 4 bases and J by 0 bases, with 7 bases between. This TCR came from an adult who received the AZD1222 COVID-19 vaccine. Sequenced material: peripheral blood, taken 28 days after the second AZD1222 dose. V is TRBV7-2 and J is TRBJ2-6, with D possibly TRBD1 on 5 matching bases. The DNA of the CDR3 is TGTGCCAGCAGCTCACAGGTCTCTGGGGCCAACGTCCTGACTTTC. It translates to CASSSQVSGANVLTF.